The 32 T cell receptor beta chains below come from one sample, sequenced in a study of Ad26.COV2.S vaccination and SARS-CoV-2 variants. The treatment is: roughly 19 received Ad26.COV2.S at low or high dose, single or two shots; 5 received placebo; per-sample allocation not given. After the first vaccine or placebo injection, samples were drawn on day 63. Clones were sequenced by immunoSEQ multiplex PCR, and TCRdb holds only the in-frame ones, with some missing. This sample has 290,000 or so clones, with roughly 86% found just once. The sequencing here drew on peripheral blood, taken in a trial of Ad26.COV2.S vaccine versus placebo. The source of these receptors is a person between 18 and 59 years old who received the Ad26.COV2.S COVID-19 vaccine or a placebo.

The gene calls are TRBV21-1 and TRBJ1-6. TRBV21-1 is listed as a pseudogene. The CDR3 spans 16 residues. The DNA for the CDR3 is TGTGCCAGCAGCATAGAGAGGGTGGGAAATAATTCACCCCTCCACTTT. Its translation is CASSIERVGNNSPLHF.

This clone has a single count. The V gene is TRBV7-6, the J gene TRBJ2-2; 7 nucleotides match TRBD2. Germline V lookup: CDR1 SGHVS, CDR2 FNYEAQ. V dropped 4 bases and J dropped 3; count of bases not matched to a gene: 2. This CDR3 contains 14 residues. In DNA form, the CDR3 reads TGTGCCAGCAGCTCGGGAGGTTACACCGGGGAGCTGTTTTTT. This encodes CASSSGGYTGELFF.

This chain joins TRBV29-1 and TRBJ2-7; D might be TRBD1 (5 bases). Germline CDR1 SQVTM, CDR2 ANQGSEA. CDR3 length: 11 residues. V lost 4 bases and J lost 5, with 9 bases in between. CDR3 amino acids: CSVVTGDEQYF. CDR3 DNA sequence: TGCAGCGTTGTAACAGGTGACGAGCAGTACTTC.

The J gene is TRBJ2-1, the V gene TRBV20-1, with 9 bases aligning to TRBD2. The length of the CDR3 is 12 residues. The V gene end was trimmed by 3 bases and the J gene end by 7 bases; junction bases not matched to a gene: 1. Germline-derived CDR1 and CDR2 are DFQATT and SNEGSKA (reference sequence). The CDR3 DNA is TGCAGTGCTAGTACTAGCGGGAATGAGCAGTTCTTC. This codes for CSASTSGNEQFF.

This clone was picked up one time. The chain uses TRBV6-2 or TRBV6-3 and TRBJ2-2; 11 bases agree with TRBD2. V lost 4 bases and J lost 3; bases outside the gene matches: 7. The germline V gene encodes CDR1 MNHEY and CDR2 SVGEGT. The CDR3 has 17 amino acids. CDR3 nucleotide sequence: TGTGCCAGCAGTTCAACTCTAGCGGGGGGATACACCGGGGAGCTGTTTTTT. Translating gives CASSSTLAGGYTGELFF.

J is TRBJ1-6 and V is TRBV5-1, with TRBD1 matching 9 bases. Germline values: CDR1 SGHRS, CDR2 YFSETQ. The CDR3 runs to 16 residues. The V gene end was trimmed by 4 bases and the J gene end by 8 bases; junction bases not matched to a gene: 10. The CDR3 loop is CASSPLTGGRDSPLHF. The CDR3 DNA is TGCGCCAGCAGCCCTTTGACAGGGGGAAGGGATTCACCCCTCCACTTT.

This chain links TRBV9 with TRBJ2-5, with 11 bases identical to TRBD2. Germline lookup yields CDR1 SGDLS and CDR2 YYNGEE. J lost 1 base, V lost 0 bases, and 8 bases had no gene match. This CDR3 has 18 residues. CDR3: CASSVGLSSGGFQETQYF. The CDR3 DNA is TGTGCCAGCAGCGTAGGTTTGTCTAGCGGGGGGTTCCAAGAGACCCAGTACTTC.

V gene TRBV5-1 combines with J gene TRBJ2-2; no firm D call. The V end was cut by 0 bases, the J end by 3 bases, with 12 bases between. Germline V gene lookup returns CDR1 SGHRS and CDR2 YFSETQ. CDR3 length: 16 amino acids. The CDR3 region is CASSLASAIYTGELFF. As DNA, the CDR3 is TGCGCCAGCAGCTTGGCCTCGGCCATTTACACCGGGGAGCTGTTTTTT.

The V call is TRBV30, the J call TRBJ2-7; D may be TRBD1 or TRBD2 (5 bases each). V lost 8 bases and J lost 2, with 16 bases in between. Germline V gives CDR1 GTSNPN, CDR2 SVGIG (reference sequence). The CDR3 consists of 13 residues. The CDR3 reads CAGILPGPYEQYF. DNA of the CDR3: TGTGCCGGGATACTACCGGGACCCTACGAGCAGTACTTC.

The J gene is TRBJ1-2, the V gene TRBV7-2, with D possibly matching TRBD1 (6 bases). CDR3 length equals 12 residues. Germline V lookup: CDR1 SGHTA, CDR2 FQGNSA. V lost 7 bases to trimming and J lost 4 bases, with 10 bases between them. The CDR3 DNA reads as TGTGCCAGCACACAGGGCGGCTATGGCTACACCTTC. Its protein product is CASTQGGYGYTF.

The CDR3 loop reads CASSISGTSGRYEQYF. In DNA form, the CDR3 reads TGTGCCAGCAGCATCTCCGGGACTAGCGGGAGGTACGAGCAGTACTTC. The V call is TRBV5-4, the J call TRBJ2-7; 15 bases are a match to TRBD2. The CDR3 spans 16 residues. The V gene end was trimmed by 4 bases and the J gene end by 4 bases; junction bases not matched to a gene: 6. The V gene's germline CDR1 is SGHNT and CDR2 YYREEE (reference sequence).

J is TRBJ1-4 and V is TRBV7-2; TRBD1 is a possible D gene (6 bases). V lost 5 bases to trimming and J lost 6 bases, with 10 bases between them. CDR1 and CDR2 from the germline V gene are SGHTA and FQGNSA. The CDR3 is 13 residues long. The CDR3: CASSLQGYEKLFF. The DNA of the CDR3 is TGTGCCAGCAGCCTACAGGGTTATGAAAAACTGTTTTTT.

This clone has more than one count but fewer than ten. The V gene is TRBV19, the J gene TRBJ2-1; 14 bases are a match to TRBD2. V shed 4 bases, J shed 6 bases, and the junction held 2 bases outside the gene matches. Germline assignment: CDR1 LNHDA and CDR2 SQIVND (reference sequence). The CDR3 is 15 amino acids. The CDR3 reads CASSRTSGGTNEQFF. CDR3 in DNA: TGTGCCAGTAGTAGGACTAGCGGGGGGACCAATGAGCAGTTCTTC.

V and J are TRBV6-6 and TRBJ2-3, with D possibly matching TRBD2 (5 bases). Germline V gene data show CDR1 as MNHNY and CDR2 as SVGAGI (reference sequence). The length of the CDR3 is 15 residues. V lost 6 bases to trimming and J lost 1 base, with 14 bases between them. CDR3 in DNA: TGTGCCAGCAGGCTCGGGTCGAGGGGCACAGATACGCAGTATTTT. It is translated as CASRLGSRGTDTQYF.

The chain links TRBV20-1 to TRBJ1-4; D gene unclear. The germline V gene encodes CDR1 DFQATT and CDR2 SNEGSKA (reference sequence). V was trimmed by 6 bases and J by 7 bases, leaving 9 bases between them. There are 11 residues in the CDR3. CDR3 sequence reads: CSAGIREKLFF. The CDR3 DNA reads TGCAGTGCGGGGATTCGTGAAAAACTGTTTTTT.

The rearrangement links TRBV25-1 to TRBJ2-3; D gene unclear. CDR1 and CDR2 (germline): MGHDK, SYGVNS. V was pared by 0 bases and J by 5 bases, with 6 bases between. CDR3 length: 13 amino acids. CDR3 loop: CASSEYWRDTQYF. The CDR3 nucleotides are TGTGCCAGCAGTGAATATTGGAGAGATACGCAGTATTTT.

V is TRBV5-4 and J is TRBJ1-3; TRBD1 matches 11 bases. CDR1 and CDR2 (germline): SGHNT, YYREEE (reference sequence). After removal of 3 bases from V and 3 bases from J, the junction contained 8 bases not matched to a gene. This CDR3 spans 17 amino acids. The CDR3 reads CASSWGQGEGGGNTIYF. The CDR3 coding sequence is TGTGCCAGCAGCTGGGGACAGGGGGAAGGAGGTGGAAACACCATATATTTT.

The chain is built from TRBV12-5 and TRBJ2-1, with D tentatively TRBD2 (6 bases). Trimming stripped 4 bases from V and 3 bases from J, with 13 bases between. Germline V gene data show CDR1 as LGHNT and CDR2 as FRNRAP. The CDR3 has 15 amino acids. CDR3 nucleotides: TGTGCTAGTGGTTCCGGGGACTCCTTCTACAATGAGCAGTTCTTC. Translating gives CASGSGDSFYNEQFF. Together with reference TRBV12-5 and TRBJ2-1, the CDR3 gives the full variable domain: DARVTQTPRHKVTEMGQEVTMRCQPILGHNTVFWYRQTMMQGLELLAYFRNRAPLDDSGMPKDRFSAEMPDATLATLKIQPSEPRDSAVYFCASGSGDSFYNEQFFGPGTRLTVL.

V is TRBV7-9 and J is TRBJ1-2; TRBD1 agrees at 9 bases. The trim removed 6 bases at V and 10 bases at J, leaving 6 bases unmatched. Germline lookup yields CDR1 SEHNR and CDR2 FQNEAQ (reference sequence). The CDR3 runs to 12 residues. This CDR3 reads CASSWGQGDYTF. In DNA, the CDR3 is TGTGCCAGCAGTTGGGGACAGGGAGACTACACCTTC.

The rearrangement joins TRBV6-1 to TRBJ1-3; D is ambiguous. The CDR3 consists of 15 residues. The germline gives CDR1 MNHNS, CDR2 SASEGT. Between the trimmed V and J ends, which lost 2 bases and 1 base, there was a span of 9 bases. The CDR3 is CASSETAFSGNTIYF. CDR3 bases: TGTGCCAGCAGTGAAACAGCTTTTTCTGGAAACACCATATATTTT.

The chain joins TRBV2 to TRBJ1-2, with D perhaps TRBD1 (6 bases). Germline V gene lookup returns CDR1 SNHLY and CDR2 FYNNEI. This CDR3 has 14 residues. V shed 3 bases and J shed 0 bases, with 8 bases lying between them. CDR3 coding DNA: TGTGCCAGCAGTGATAGGGGGACTAACTATGGCTACACCTTC. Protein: CASSDRGTNYGYTF.

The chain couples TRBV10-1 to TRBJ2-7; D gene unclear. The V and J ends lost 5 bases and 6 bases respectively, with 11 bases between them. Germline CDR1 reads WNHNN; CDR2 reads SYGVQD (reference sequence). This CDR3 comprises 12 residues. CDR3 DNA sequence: TGCGCCAGCAGTTACGAGCTTGTCGAGCAGTACTTC. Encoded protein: CASSYELVEQYF.

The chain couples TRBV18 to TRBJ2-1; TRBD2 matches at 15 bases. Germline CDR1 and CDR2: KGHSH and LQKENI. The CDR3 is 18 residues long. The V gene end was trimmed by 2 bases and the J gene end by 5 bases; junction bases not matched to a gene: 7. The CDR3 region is CASSPSGTSGRSHNEQFF. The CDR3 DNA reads TGTGCCAGCTCACCATCCGGGACTAGCGGGAGGAGCCACAATGAGCAGTTCTTC.

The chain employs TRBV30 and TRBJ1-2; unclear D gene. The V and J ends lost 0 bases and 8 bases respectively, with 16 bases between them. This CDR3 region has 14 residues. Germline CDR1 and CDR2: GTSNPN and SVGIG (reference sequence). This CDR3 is CAWSVQLGSGGYTF. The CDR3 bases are TGTGCCTGGAGTGTACAATTGGGGTCGGGGGGCTACACCTTC.

The CDR3 nucleotides are TGTGCCATCAGTCAGGACCGTACGACTAACTATGGCTACACCTTC. It codes for CAISQDRTTNYGYTF. The gene calls are TRBV10-3 and TRBJ1-2, with D hard to call. Germline CDR1 ENHRY, CDR2 SYGVKD. The CDR3 loop spans 15 amino acids. The V and J ends lost 5 bases and 0 bases respectively, with 13 bases between them.

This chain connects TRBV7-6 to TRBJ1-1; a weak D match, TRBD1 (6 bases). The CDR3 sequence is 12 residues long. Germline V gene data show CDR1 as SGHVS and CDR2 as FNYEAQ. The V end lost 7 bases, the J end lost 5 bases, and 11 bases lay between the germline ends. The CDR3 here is CASMGTGTEAFF. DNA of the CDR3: TGTGCCAGCATGGGTACAGGGACTGAAGCTTTCTTT.

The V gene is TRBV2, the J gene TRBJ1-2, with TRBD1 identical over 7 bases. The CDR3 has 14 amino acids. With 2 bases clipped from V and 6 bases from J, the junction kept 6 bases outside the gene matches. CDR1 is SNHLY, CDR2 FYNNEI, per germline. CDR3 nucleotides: TGTGCCAGCAGTGAAACCCGACAGGGAGATGGCTACACCTTC. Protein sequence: CASSETRQGDGYTF.

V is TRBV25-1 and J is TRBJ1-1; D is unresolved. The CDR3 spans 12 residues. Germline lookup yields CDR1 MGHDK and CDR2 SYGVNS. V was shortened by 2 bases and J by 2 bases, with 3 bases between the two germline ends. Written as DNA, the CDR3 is TGTGCCAGCAGTGAACGCAACACTGAAGCTTTCTTT. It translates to CASSERNTEAFF.

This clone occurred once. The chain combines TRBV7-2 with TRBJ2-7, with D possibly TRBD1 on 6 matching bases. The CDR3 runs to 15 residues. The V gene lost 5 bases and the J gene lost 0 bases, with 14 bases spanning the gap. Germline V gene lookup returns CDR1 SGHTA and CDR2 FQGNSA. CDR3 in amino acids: CASSIRSDSSYEQYF. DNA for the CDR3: TGTGCCAGCAGCATAAGGTCGGACAGCTCCTACGAGCAGTACTTC.

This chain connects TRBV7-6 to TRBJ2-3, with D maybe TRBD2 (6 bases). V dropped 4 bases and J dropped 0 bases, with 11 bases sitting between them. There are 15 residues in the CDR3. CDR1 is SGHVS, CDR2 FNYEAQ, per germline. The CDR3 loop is CASSSDGGSTDTQYF. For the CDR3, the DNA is TGTGCCAGCAGCTCGGACGGGGGTAGCACAGATACGCAGTATTTT. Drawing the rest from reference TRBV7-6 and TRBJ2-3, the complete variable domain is GAGVSQSPRYKVTKRGQDVALRCDPISGHVSLYWYRQALGQGPEFLTYFNYEAQQDKSGLPNDRFSAERPEGSISTLTIQRTEQRDSAMYRCASSSDGGSTDTQYFGPGTRLTVL.

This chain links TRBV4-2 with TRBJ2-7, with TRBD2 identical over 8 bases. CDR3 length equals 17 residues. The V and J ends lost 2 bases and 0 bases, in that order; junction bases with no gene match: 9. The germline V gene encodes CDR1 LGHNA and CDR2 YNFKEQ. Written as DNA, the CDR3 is TGTGCCAGCAGCCAAAACGACGGGAGCGGGAGCTCCTACGAGCAGTACTTC. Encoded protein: CASSQNDGSGSSYEQYF.

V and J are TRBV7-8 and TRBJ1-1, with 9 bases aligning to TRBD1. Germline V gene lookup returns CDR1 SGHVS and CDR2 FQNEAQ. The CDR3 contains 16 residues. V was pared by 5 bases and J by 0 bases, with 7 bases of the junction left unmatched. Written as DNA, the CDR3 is TGTGCCAGCAGCCCGCCGGGACAGGGAATGAACACTGAAGCTTTCTTT. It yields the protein CASSPPGQGMNTEAFF. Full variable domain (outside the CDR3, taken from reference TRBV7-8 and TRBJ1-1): GAGVSQSPRYKVAKRGQDVALRCDPISGHVSLFWYQQALGQGPEFLTYFQNEAQLDKSGLPSDRFFAERPEGSVSTLKIQRTQQEDSAVYLCASSPPGQGMNTEAFFGQGTRLTVV.